The clone carrying this T cell receptor (beta chain) was picked up a small number of times. Antigen unknown. Via MiXCR, TCRdb re-called the 5' RACE reads, giving one row per CDR3 protein. The sample yields about 92,000 distinct CDR3 sequences, approximately 9% seen once. The source of the sample is a study of CD8 T cells in ankylosing spondylitis. Overall study results and limits: Earlier literature documents some of the motif variants in reactive arthritis synovial fluid and blood. A motif of 7 to 9 highly homologous TCR beta variants was seen as apparently characteristic of ankylosing spondylitis blood. Reportedly, disease-linked clones are significantly enriched in ankylosing spondylitis patients' matched synovial fluid.

The germline V gene has CDR1 SGHVS and CDR2 FQNEAQ. The CDR3 has 15 residues. V lost 1 base to trimming and J lost 1 base, with 10 bases between them. This chain connects TRBV7-8 to TRBJ1-1; maybe TRBD1 (5 bases). Sequences were obtained from blood, either unsorted or a sorted T cell fraction (not recorded which). The origin of this receptor is a male donor with ankylosing spondylitis or in good health (not recorded which). CDR3 sequence reads: CASSLDWGPNTEAFF. The CDR3 DNA reads as TGTGCCAGCAGCTTAGATTGGGGACCGAACACTGAAGCTTTCTTT.